This T cell receptor (beta chain) is drawn from a study of cytomegalovirus exposure and HLA in healthy donors (dated by TCRdb to 2016 to 2017). Some background on the complete study: An earlier analysis of several hundred of the donors reported around 280 Gb of sequence data and 117 million unique TCR beta sequences obtained from around 180 million T cells. On average, around 240,000 unique TCR beta nucleotide sequences were sequenced per donor among fewer than 500 genotyped donors of the cohort, with roughly 18% of those sequences being non-productive. The number of donors typed differed by locus, with roughly 629-640 for A, B, C, DRB1 and DQB1, roughly 550 for DQA1, 600 to 610 for DPA1, and some 470 for DPB1. In the later analysis, no new phenotypic data were used to find candidate immune exposures; instead, reliance was placed on TCR beta sequences and their occurrence across donors. A later genetic analysis used genome-wide SNP genotypes for about 60% of the 666 donors, treating that subset as a discovery cohort. Among the roughly 370 genotyped donors, approximately 81% belonged to the genetic ancestry cluster associated with self-reported Caucasian donors. To predict cytomegalovirus infection status, the study brought together high-throughput TCR immunosequencing, statistical association of individual TCRs with disease status, and machine learning. HLA typing included class I and class II loci at four-digit resolution. Four to six DR-DQ haplotypes were handled as single units for association and clustering, since linkage in the cohort was strong. A later analysis re-analyzed previously published TCR beta repertoires from approximately 700 donors and added high-resolution HLA genotyping to study TCR occurrence patterns. An earlier analysis of several hundred of the donors applied high-throughput TCR beta sequencing to assess whether each TCR beta V gene segment acted as functional or pseudogenic. The study used immunosequencing to profile the T cell repertoires of hundreds of subjects and linked those repertoires to cytomegalovirus serostatus. Around 320 gigabases of sequencing data and approximately 85 million unique TCR sequences were included in an early release covering roughly 600 HLA-typed donors. All discovery cohort repertoires had been generated using a single sequencing platform. Donor age, sex, ethnicity and CMV serostatus were compiled together with the repertoire data. Along with the 666-subject first cohort, a separate validation cohort of over a hundred different subjects was used. The study was designed to test whether signatures of past pathogen exposure could be identified by cataloging public T cell receptors.

Regarding this clone: No antigen is known for it.

The full study reports these points: Linkage disequilibrium might explain the correlated functional status among segregating V segments, but an unknown experimental factor could not be excluded. Because some donors lacked HLA typing at each locus, the association tests relied only on the typed subset. In vitro tests confirmed that a few of the cytomegalovirus-associated TCR beta chains recognize cytomegalovirus antigens. A later analysis reported that several top co-occurrence clusters appeared linked to parvovirus B19, influenza, CMV and Epstein-Barr virus. The classifier was reported to diagnose cytomegalovirus status with high specificity and sensitivity in both the original and validation cohorts. The cohort was sequenced for TCR beta chains only, and without alpha or paired-chain data the features that could be detected were limited. The earlier analysis of approximately 590 of the donors excluded about 16 rarely observed V segments, including chromosome 9 orphons, because counts were too low. Across donors, most TCR sequences were observed very rarely, whereas some public TCRs were present in many individuals. The authors suggested that the approach could potentially be generalized to other disease states and immunological phenotypes. A later genetic analysis associated a missense DCLRE1C variant with V-gene and J-gene trimming of TCR beta chains, and an independent cohort replicated the association. Because the 87-base-pair reads could not distinguish some IMGT-functional V segments, including TRBV6-2 and TRBV6-3, those segments were excluded. In a later analysis, 16,951 TCR beta sequences were associated with specific HLA alleles at a false discovery rate of 0.05. For the cohort, immune exposure information was limited to CMV serostatus. According to a later genetic analysis, donors in an Asian-associated ancestry cluster had fewer N-insertions in productive TCRs than the approximately 630-donor mean. A further reported finding was that TCR beta sequences accurately predicted the HLA-A and HLA-B alleles for most subjects in the first cohort. The presence/absence analyses assumed that sequencing depth was roughly uniform across donors, and that assumption may not be true. A total of fewer than 200 TCR beta chains were listed by the study as associated with cytomegalovirus. The sequencing pipeline was judged likely to have produced a cluster of highly shared sequence variants as a technical artifact. According to a later analysis, TCR association rates differed among HLA loci, with DRB1 alleles showing the most associated TCRs and HLA-C alleles showing the fewest. When HLA alleles, especially DR and DQ, strongly co-occurred, TCR associations were difficult to assign to individual alleles. In a later analysis, HLA-associated TCR beta chains were found to be more clonally expanded and to have lower generation probabilities than equally common non-associated chains. Most CMV-associated TCR beta chains appeared to be HLA-restricted in a later analysis, and the HLA associations seemed to be driven largely by CMV exposure. Broadly in line with IMGT annotations, most TCR beta V segments showed up in productive rearrangements about 87% or about 30% of the time in an earlier analysis of around 550 of the donors.

The library relied on the immunoSEQ multiplex PCR assay. For the multiplex PCR, a mixture combining 60 forward primers for TCR Vbeta segments and 13 reverse primers for TCR Jbeta segments was used. The CDR3 region of rearranged TCR beta genes was amplified from genomic DNA with a multiplex PCR assay. On the Illumina HiSeq System, the amplified TCR beta libraries were sequenced as 87-base-pair reads. Concerning the study's data processing: Across the 670 or so repertoires, a later analysis counted tens of millions of unique TCR beta chains, 9.5 million to 12 million of which were shared by at least two donors. Raw reads were error-corrected and collapsed into unique sequences by a nearest-neighbor algorithm in which closely related sequences were merged to remove PCR and sequencing errors. Alignment of CDR3 sequences to IMGT reference sequences was used to assign V, D and J gene segments. For a sequence to be retained, a match of at least six nucleotides was required to both a V gene segment and a J gene segment. Rearrangements were called productive when the CDR3 lacked stop codons and stayed in frame with V and J; all others were non-productive. Following IMGT convention, CDR3 was defined as the stretch from the second conserved V-encoded cysteine to the conserved J-encoded phenylalanine. In an earlier analysis of around 640 of the donors, sequences lacking an unambiguous match to a single V gene segment were excluded. An earlier analysis of 500 to 600 of the donors classified V segments as functional when productive rearrangements were above 56.7% and as segregating when the standard deviation between donors was above 5%. A statistical classification framework was developed to diagnose cytomegalovirus status using the catalog of TCR beta chain sequences. A later analysis assigned V and J genes by comparing TCR nucleotide sequences with IMGT/GENE-DB human TR gene sequences. The TCRdist pipeline was used in a later analysis to assign CDR3 sequences and most-parsimonious VDJ recombination scenarios. In a later analysis, each TCR beta chain was defined by its CDR3 amino acid sequence together with its V-gene family, and reads lacking a unique V-gene family were excluded. In a later analysis, 550 to 650 highly shared, low-generation-probability nucleotide sequences were removed to address suspected cross-contamination and a sequencing artifact. For each public chain, a later analysis derived a clonal expansion index from normalized ranks of inferred template counts within each repertoire. Generation probabilities in a later analysis came from a VDJ recombination model fitted to out-of-frame rearrangements, and those results were checked against IGoR. A later analysis scored TCR-TCR, TCR-HLA and TCR-CMV co-occurrence with hypergeometric tests, applying a repertoire-size bias correction to TCR pairs. In a later analysis, false discovery rates were estimated by permuting HLA or CMV assignments 20 times. In a later analysis, co-occurring TCRs were grouped using DBSCAN, and TCRdist sequence similarity was added for clustering within HLA-allele-positive subsets. Repertoires with fewer than 30,000 or more than 120,000 public chains were left out of co-occurrence clustering, as were several repertoires with anomalous nucleotide sharing. In TCRdb, the immuneACCESS table is reduced to in-frame sequences with V and J assigned. These tables do not hold every clone; where another copy was compared, an unresolved V gene accounts for under half, and the others remain unexplained. V, J and clone size derive from that table, while D and trimming were established from the DNA sequence. This sample's table carries more than 45,000 clones. Approximately 2.1% of the sample lies in the top ten.

CDR1 and CDR2, per the germline V gene (reference sequence), are MNHNY and SVGAGI. The CDR3 runs 14 amino acids, cysteine and phenylalanine included. Only the CDR3 DNA stays, 42 bases, in frame from base 1. Deletion took 7 bases off V and 2 bases off J, with a span of 11 bases between the germline ends. In total, about 650 healthy bone marrow donors made up the cohort. Cohort members were all nominally healthy when sampled, although unrecorded immune exposures were likely present. The donor tested CMV seronegative and was one of the 352 seronegative cohort members. A peripheral blood sample was provided by each donor, and peripheral blood mononuclear cells were used for TCR beta sequencing. The Qiagen DNeasy Blood Extraction Kit was used to extract genomic DNA from the blood cell samples.

Sequenced: PBMCs. The receptor was derived from a woman in her thirties or forties in good health and CMV-seronegative. The sequence is built from TRBV6-6 and TRBJ2-2; TRBD1 is perhaps the D gene, given 5 matching bases. The nucleotide sequence reads TGTGCCAGCAACAAGGGGCAAAACACCGGGGAGCTGTTTTTT. It is translated as CASNKGQNTGELFF.